Listed here is a single T cell receptor beta chain. Naive CD8 cells were CD45RO-negative, positively selected for CCR7, excluding terminally differentiated effector memory CD45RA+ cells. Assay: immunoSEQ multiplex PCR; the TCRdb copy retains only in-frame clones and omits some. The sample records some 2,100,000 clones, 93% being singletons. Germline CDR1 and CDR2: MDHEN and SYDVKM. The CDR3 sequence is 16 residues long. Trimming cost V 5 bases and J 4 bases; bases outside gene matches: 12. The record originates from a study of shared clonotypes between healthy human individuals. Study as a whole: CD8 memory received one plate per donor, CD8 naive two, CD4 memory three and CD4 naive three.

The sequencing input was naive CD8+ T cells from PBMCs. The rearrangement joins TRBV28 to TRBJ2-5; 8 bases agree with TRBD2. The receptor's source is a man between 18 and 29 years old in good health. Some clones in this sample may be carry-over from other donors' samples. The CDR3 bases are TGTGCCAGCAGTCCTGGGGTAGCGGGGCCTCTAGAGACCCAGTACTTC. Its translation is CASSPGVAGPLETQYF.